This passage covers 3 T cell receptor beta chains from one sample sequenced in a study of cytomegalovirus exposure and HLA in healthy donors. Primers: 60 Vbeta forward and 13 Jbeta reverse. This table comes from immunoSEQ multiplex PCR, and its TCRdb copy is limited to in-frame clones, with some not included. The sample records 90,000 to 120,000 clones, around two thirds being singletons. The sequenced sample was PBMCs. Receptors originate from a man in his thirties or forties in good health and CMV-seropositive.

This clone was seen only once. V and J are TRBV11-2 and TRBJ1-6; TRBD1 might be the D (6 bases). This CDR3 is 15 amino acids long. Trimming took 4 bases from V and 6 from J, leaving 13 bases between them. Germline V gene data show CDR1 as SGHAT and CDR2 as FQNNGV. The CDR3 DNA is TGTGCCAGCAGCTCCGGGACATACGTTAATTCACCCCTCCACTTT. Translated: CASSSGTYVNSPLHF.

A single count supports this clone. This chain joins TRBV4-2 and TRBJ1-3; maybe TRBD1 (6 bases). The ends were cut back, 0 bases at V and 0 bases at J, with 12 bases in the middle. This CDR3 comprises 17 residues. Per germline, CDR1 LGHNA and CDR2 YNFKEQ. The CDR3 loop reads CASSQDPPGASGNTIYF. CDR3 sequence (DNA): TGTGCCAGCAGCCAAGATCCCCCAGGGGCCTCTGGAAACACCATATATTTT.

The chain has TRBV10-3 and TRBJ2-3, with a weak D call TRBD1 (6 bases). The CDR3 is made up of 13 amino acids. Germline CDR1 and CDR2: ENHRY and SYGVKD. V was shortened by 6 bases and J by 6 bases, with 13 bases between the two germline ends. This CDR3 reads CAIRPGQGDTQYF. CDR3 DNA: TGTGCCATCAGGCCGGGACAAGGGGATACGCAGTATTTT.